This entry describes one T cell receptor (beta chain). Its antigen is undetermined. This entry belongs to a study of shared clonotypes between healthy human individuals. Study-wide results and caveats: Naive subsets usually exceeded memory subsets in estimated richness. The naive CD4 repertoires of a few donors were compared, and approximately 5.3% of clonotypes were shared.

CD45RA-negative memory and CD45RA+ naive subsets were split from the CD4+ cells. CDR3 length: 13 residues. Trimming cost V 3 bases and J 13 bases; bases outside gene matches: 5. Germline CDR1 is SGDLS and CDR2 is YYNGEE. As processed by the authors: From ImmunoSEQ came sequences covering only the junction and carrying no quality scores, so filtering differed. Here immunoSEQ multiplex PCR was the method, and the copy in TCRdb shows in-frame clones only, minus some. V, J and clone size are taken as reported in that table, and D and trimming were inferred from the DNA itself. This table has approximately 1,500,000 clones, roughly 96% appearing once.

This clonotype was sampled from a man in his thirties or forties in good health. This sequence joins TRBV9 and TRBJ2-2; 11 bases line up with TRBD1. Sequencing was performed on naive CD4+ T cells sorted from blood. Subset here: CD45RA+ positively selected. CDR3 in DNA: TGTGCCAGCAGCGGCCGGACAGGGGGCGCGCTGTTTTTT. Its translation is CASSGRTGGALFF.